This T cell receptor (beta chain) was found in a study of metastatic and nonmetastatic thyroid tumors. Study in general: Peripheral blood and tumor or nodule samples from malignant and benign thyroid patients were compared. General study findings and limits: Relative to benign nodules, malignant thyroid tumors were reportedly characterized by significantly elevated TCR beta diversity in blood and tumor.

The CDR3 runs 13 residues. CDR1 is SNHLY and CDR2 is FYNNEI in the germline V gene. This clone has a handful of counts. Its target is not known. One junction end does not reproduce the germline sequence, and a read error may be involved. Authors' analysis steps: The study took CDR3 differences across clinicopathological groups and made a distant-metastasis classifier for papillary thyroid cancer from them. Through MiXCR, TCRdb re-clonotyped the PCR reads. The V and J calls reflect TCRdb's pipeline rather than the authors' work. Here the sample spans 20,000 or so clones, approximately 15% being singletons. Each patient came to thyroid surgery without any prior treatment (of any kind).

The chain combines TRBV2 with TRBJ1-1; D gene unclear. This receptor was identified in a female donor with papillary thyroid cancer or a benign thyroid nodule (not recorded which). Some clones in this sample may be carry-over from other donors' samples. The sample taken for sequencing was tumor tissue. The CDR3 sequence is CASINRENTESFF. In nucleotides, the CDR3 is TGTGCCAGCATTAACCGGGAGAACACTGAATCTTTCTTT.